Shown below are 18 T cell receptor beta chains from a single sample sequenced in a study of T cells in Graves' hyperthyroidism and ophthalmopathy. Regions amplified from RNA transcripts were the TCR beta CDR3 regions. With the HTBI primer set, the TCR CDR3 went through a first round of RT-PCR. One entry per CDR3 protein results from TCRdb running MiXCR on the multiplex PCR reads. Here the sample spans about 700,000 distinct CDR3 sequences, just under 45% being singletons. The sample was peripheral blood or thyroid tissue (not recorded which). The source of these receptors is an adult man with Graves' disease, either hyperthyroidism or ophthalmopathy (not recorded which).

This clonotype was counted at least ten times. The rearrangement uses TRBV6-5 and TRBJ1-2, with D uncertain. The CDR3 sequence is 13 residues long. V was trimmed by 4 bases and J by 4 bases, leaving 10 bases between them. CDR1 MNHEY and CDR2 SVGAGI come from the germline V gene. CDR3 sequence (DNA): TGTGCCAGCAGTTCGACGGTTAGCTATGGCTACACCTTC. Its translation is CASSSTVSYGYTF.

The chain carries TRBV11-2 and TRBJ2-5; 10 bases are shared with TRBD2. Trimming cost V 5 bases and J 4 bases; bases outside gene matches: 13. The CDR3 is 17 amino acids. CDR1 and CDR2 from the germline V gene are SGHAT and FQNNGV. The CDR3 is CASSPIAGGRYRETQYF. CDR3 bases: TGTGCCAGCAGCCCAATAGCGGGAGGCAGGTACCGAGAGACCCAGTACTTC.

The CDR3 sequence: CASSLHGILHF. CDR3 nucleotides: TGTGCCAGCAGTCTGCACGGGATCCTCCACTTT. V and J are TRBV6-5 and TRBJ1-6; the D is unclear. Per germline, CDR1 MNHEY and CDR2 SVGAGI. The CDR3 contains 11 residues. Deletions cut 5 bases from V and 15 bases from J, with 11 bases between.

The chain recombines TRBV12-3 or TRBV12-4 with TRBJ1-5; 9 positions agree with TRBD1. The ends lost 8 bases at V and 7 bases at J; junction bases unmatched: 12. This CDR3 spans 15 amino acids. The CDR3 is CASCRGQGSHQPQHF. The CDR3 nucleotides read TGTGCCAGCTGCCGGGGACAGGGCTCTCACCAGCCCCAGCATTTT.

Only a few counts were recorded for this clonotype. V is TRBV5-5 and J is TRBJ1-1; D is uncertain. V was pared by 4 bases and J by 3 bases, with 25 bases between. Germline values: CDR1 SGHKS, CDR2 YYEKEE (reference sequence). The CDR3 spans 18 residues. The CDR3 spells CASSRDPLWDWMDTEAFF. The CDR3 DNA is TGTGCCAGCAGCCGCGACCCCCTTTGGGATTGGATGGACACTGAAGCTTTCTTT.

The rearrangement joins TRBV7-9 to TRBJ1-5, with a tentative D call TRBD1 (5 bases). CDR1 is SEHNR, CDR2 FQNEAQ, per germline (reference sequence). V lost 3 bases and J lost 11, with 8 bases in between. This CDR3 has 11 amino acids. CDR3 protein: CASSLGQSQHF. CDR3 DNA: TGTGCCAGCAGCTTGGGGCAGTCCCAGCATTTT.

As to this clonotype: A single base separates this from a much larger clone, so it may be a read error. The chain couples TRBV7-9 to TRBJ1-6, with D tentatively TRBD1 (6 bases). This CDR3 region has 13 residues. V lost 2 bases, J lost 13 bases, and 12 bases lay in between. From germline, CDR1 is SEHNR and CDR2 FQNEAQ (reference sequence). The CDR3: CASSLHGQGPLHF. In DNA form, the CDR3 reads TGTGCCAGCAGCTTACACGGGCAGGGGCCCCTCCACTTT.

The rearrangement joins TRBV6-6 to TRBJ2-7; 7 bases align to TRBD1. V was pared by 2 bases and J by 6 bases, with 7 bases of the junction left unmatched. The CDR3 extends over 14 amino acids. Germline loops: CDR1 MNHNY, CDR2 SVGAGI (reference sequence). The CDR3 protein is CASSYTAGTAEQYF. The CDR3 nucleotides are TGTGCCAGCAGTTACACCGCCGGGACAGCCGAGCAGTACTTC.

V usage is TRBV12-3 or TRBV12-4 and J usage is TRBJ1-4; a possible D gene is TRBD1 (5 bases). The CDR3 loop spans 15 amino acids. V dropped 6 bases and J dropped 3 bases, with 14 bases sitting between them. The CDR3 sequence is CASSKAGGANEKLFF. The CDR3 bases are TGTGCCAGCAGCAAGGCCGGGGGAGCTAATGAAAAACTGTTTTTT.

This chain joins TRBV20-1 and TRBJ2-5, with a possible D match to TRBD1 (5 bases). Trimming took 3 bases from V and 1 from J, leaving 15 bases between them. The CDR3 is 15 amino acids. The V gene's germline CDR1 is DFQATT and CDR2 SNEGSKA (reference sequence). The CDR3 DNA reads as TGCAGTGCTAGCAGCGACAGCCATACCCAAGAGACCCAGTACTTC. As protein: CSASSDSHTQETQYF.

This clonotype was counted many times. The genes are TRBV25-1 and TRBJ1-2; D unresolved. The CDR3 runs to 14 residues. The ends were cut back, 7 bases at V and 7 bases at J, with 19 bases in the middle. The V gene's germline CDR1 is MGHDK and CDR2 SYGVNS. The CDR3 loop reads CASTLGSPDGGYTF. CDR3 sequence (DNA): TGTGCCAGCACCCTGGGATCCCCAGATGGTGGCTACACCTTC.

This chain connects TRBV5-1 to TRBJ2-7; TRBD2 matches at 10 bases. Losses at the gene ends were 1 base for V and 6 bases for J; bases not matched to a gene: 7. This CDR3 region has 15 residues. CDR1 SGHRS and CDR2 YFSETQ come from the germline V gene. The CDR3 nucleotides read TGCGCCAGCAGCTTGCTCCTAGCGGGAGACAGCGAGCAGTACTTC. Amino acids: CASSLLLAGDSEQYF.

This clonotype has just a few counts. The gene calls are TRBV12-3 or TRBV12-4 and TRBJ1-1; D gene uncertain. Trimming left V 5 bases short and J 7 bases short, with 11 bases between. CDR3 length equals 12 residues. CDR3 residues: CASSLTKFEAFF. CDR3 nucleotides: TGTGCCAGCAGTCTTACGAAGTTTGAAGCTTTCTTT.

This clonotype has at least ten counts. This chain's CDR3 is CASSLAPRGGELFF. The DNA for the CDR3 is TGTGCCAGCAGCTTAGCACCTCGGGGCGGGGAGCTGTTTTTT. The rearrangement joins TRBV7-9 to TRBJ2-2; tentatively, D is TRBD2 (5 bases). This CDR3 is built from 14 residues. In germline, CDR1 is SEHNR, CDR2 FQNEAQ (reference sequence). V was pared by 0 bases and J by 7 bases, with 9 bases between.

This clonotype showed up just a few times. The chain's CDR3 is CASSLGTGTAFF. As DNA, the CDR3 is TGCGCCAGCAGCTTGGGGACAGGGACAGCTTTCTTT. The chain couples TRBV5-1 to TRBJ1-1, with 8 positions matching TRBD1. Germline V gives CDR1 SGHRS, CDR2 YFSETQ. The CDR3 is 12 residues long. The junction had 2 bases not matched to a gene; V was cut back by 0 bases and J by 10 bases.

The chain couples TRBV7-9 to TRBJ2-7; 7 nucleotides align to TRBD1. In germline, CDR1 is SEHNR, CDR2 FQNEAQ (reference sequence). The CDR3 sequence is 15 residues long. Germline trimming cut 0 bases from V and 7 bases from J; bases unmatched to any gene: 9. In nucleotides, the CDR3 is TGTGCCAGCAGCTTAGCAGGGACAGAAGTCTCGGAGCAGTACTTC. Its translation is CASSLAGTEVSEQYF.

The V and J genes are TRBV7-9 and TRBJ1-2; 8 positions match TRBD1. Trimming at V came to 5 bases and at J to 3 bases, leaving 5 bases not matched to a gene. This CDR3 contains 14 residues. The germline V gene encodes CDR1 SEHNR and CDR2 FQNEAQ (reference sequence). The CDR3 sequence: CASSPDRGHYGYTF. The CDR3 nucleotides read TGTGCCAGCAGCCCAGACAGGGGACACTATGGCTACACCTTC.

This CDR3 reads CASRQGTGAGGYTF. DNA for the CDR3: TGTGCCAGCAGGCAGGGGACAGGGGCGGGTGGCTACACCTTC. The chain carries TRBV7-9 and TRBJ1-2; TRBD1 matches at 10 bases. The germline gives CDR1 SEHNR, CDR2 FQNEAQ (reference sequence). V dropped 6 bases and J dropped 7; count of bases not matched to a gene: 8. This CDR3 comprises 14 residues.